This TCR beta chain was recovered during a study of blood T cells in healthy people across ages. Broader study findings: CMV infection status of these donors was not known.

This clonotype came up many times. What it recognizes is unknown. Combining a sample-barcoded 5' primer with a J-beta primer mix, a second PCR ran for roughly 7 to 12 cycles. TCRdb reprocessed the 5' RACE reads with MiXCR, giving one entry per CDR3 protein. The table lists approximately 900,000 distinct CDR3 sequences, about 27% of them singletons. The same sample was also used in a study of T cells of mothers and their children. That source notes: Reads recorded for TCR beta CDR3 numbered over 8 million per mother and roughly 3 million per child.

Material: blood. The clonotype comes from a woman aged 40 to 49 in good health.

Here the CDR3 DNA reads TGCGCCAGCAGACATCAGGGAGAAGCTTTTGGGGCCAACGTCCTGACTTTC. Translation: CASRHQGEAFGANVLTF. The chain has TRBV5-1 and TRBJ2-6; D possibly matches TRBD1 or TRBD2 (5 bases each). This CDR3 comprises 17 residues. CDR1 is SGHRS, CDR2 YFSETQ, per germline. The V end was cut by 5 bases, the J end by 3 bases, with 18 bases between. The whole variable domain, remainder taken from reference TRBV5-1 and TRBJ2-6, is KAGVTQTPRYLIKTRGQQVTLSCSPISGHRSVSWYQQTPGQGLQFLFEYFSETQRNKGNFPGRFSGRQFSNSRSEMNVSTLELGDSALYLCASRHQGEAFGANVLTFGAGSRLTVL.